The 26 T cell receptor beta chains below come from one sample, sequenced in a study of T cells in Graves' hyperthyroidism and ophthalmopathy. Using RNA transcripts as the source, TCR beta CDR3 regions were amplified. In the first-round RT-PCR of the TCR CDR3, the HTBI primer set was used. Each CDR3 protein gets one entry after TCRdb re-called the multiplex PCR reads with MiXCR. The repertoire holds roughly 710,000 distinct CDR3 sequences, with 30% to 40% as singletons. Sequenced: blood. Source of these receptors: a woman in her 40s with Graves' hyperthyroidism.

This clonotype has a handful of counts. The chain couples TRBV7-9 to TRBJ2-7; D unresolved. The J call may not be correct, given that the DNA end is closer to TRBJ2-1. Germline CDR1 and CDR2: SEHNR and FQNEAQ (reference sequence). The CDR3 has 14 residues. Here the CDR3 reads CASSLARRDNEQFF. As DNA, the CDR3 is TGTGCCAGCAGCTTAGCGCGAAGGGACAATGAGCAGTTCTTC.

With respect to this clonotype: A clone one base away is much larger, so this may be a read error. DNA of the CDR3: TGCAGCGTTGAAACCTCAGCAAGCGGGTACTACGCGCAGTACTTC. It yields the protein CSVETSASGYYAQYF. This rearrangement joins TRBV29-1 to TRBJ2-7; maybe TRBD2 (6 bases). Germline V CDR1 and CDR2: SQVTM, ANQGSEA. The CDR3 has 15 amino acids.

The CDR3 region is CASNQGPKEGYEQYF. The CDR3 coding sequence is TGCGCCAGCAACCAGGGACCTAAAGAAGGCTACGAGCAGTACTTC. The V call is TRBV4-1, the J call TRBJ2-7; either TRBD1 or TRBD2 may fit D (5 bases each). Trimming took 7 bases from V and 3 from J, leaving 19 bases between them. Germline CDR1 and CDR2: MGHRA and YSYEKL. This CDR3 contains 15 residues.

The J gene is TRBJ1-2, the V gene TRBV25-1, with 8 bases aligning to TRBD1. With 8 bases clipped from V and 0 bases from J, the junction kept 5 bases outside the gene matches. From germline, CDR1 is MGHDK and CDR2 SYGVNS. This CDR3 region has 14 residues. The DNA for the CDR3 is TGTGCCAGCCGTGGACAGGGTACTAACTATGGCTACACCTTC. Its translation: CASRGQGTNYGYTF.

In its sample, this clonotype was seen many times. The rearrangement joins TRBV29-1 to TRBJ2-7, with no clear D. Trimming removed 4 bases from V and 2 bases from J, with 6 bases in between. The CDR3 is 11 residues long. Germline V CDR1 and CDR2: SQVTM, ANQGSEA. As DNA, the CDR3 is TGCAGCGTTGTATTAACCTACGAGCAGTACTTC. Amino acids: CSVVLTYEQYF.

This clonotype was seen a few times. The chain has TRBV7-7 and TRBJ1-3; the D gene is possibly TRBD1 (5 bases). The CDR3 contains 12 residues. CDR1 SSHAT and CDR2 FNYEAQ come from the germline V gene (reference sequence). Deletions cut 5 bases from V and 8 bases from J, with 10 bases between. Here the CDR3 DNA reads TGTGCCAGCAGCCAAGGGGCCTACACCATATATTTT. This codes for CASSQGAYTIYF.

The genes are TRBV10-3 and TRBJ1-3, with D possibly TRBD1 on 6 matching bases. Germline assignment: CDR1 ENHRY and CDR2 SYGVKD. This CDR3 contains 14 residues. With 3 bases removed from V and 7 bases from J, the gap between germline ends came to 13 bases. CDR3 residues: CAISDPTGENTIYF. Here the CDR3 DNA reads TGTGCCATCAGTGATCCGACAGGTGAGAACACCATATATTTT.

Note on this clonotype: Being one base from a much bigger clone, this may be a read error. The chain combines TRBV7-2 with TRBJ2-5, with TRBD1 matching over 8 bases. The germline CDR1 and CDR2 sequences are SGHTA and FQGNSA. This CDR3 contains 14 residues. The V segment lost 5 bases and the J segment 3 bases; nucleotides outside the gene matches: 5. The CDR3, as DNA: TGTACCAGCAGCCGCGGGACAGGCAAAGAGACCCAGTACTTC. As protein: CTSSRGTGKETQYF.

In regard to this clonotype: This may come from a read error, since a much larger clone is one base off. The chain combines TRBV12-3 or TRBV12-4 with TRBJ1-4, with 7 bases aligning to TRBD1. The CDR3 is made up of 13 amino acids. The junction had 6 bases not matched to a gene; V was cut back by 7 bases and J by 7 bases. The CDR3 nucleotides are TGTGCCAGCATTGGCCCAGGGGGTGAAAAACTGTTTTTT. Its translation: CASIGPGGEKLFF.

With regard to this clonotype: A much larger clone differs by one base, so this may be a read error. The J gene is TRBJ2-7, the V gene TRBV12-3 or TRBV12-4; a possible D gene is TRBD2 (5 bases). Trimming took off 6 bases at V and 5 bases at J, with 23 bases between the two ends. The CDR3 has 16 residues. The CDR3 nucleotides read TGTGCCAGCAGGAGCCTAGTCGGGGTTGGGTTCGACGAGCAGTACTTC. As protein: CASRSLVGVGFDEQYF.

This clonotype was seen many times. Here the CDR3 DNA reads TGTGCCAGCAGTTTACGTCTAGCGGGAGGCCACGAGCAGTACTTC. Translated: CASSLRLAGGHEQYF. The chain has TRBV12-3 or TRBV12-4 and TRBJ2-7; 11 bases match TRBD2. The V and J ends lost 2 bases and 5 bases, in that order; junction bases with no gene match: 5. The CDR3 totals 15 residues.

This clonotype was recorded a few times. At one end the junction does not follow the germline gene, possibly because of a read error. The chain combines TRBV10-3 with TRBJ1-4; the D gene is possibly TRBD1 (5 bases). The germline V gene has CDR1 ENHRY and CDR2 SYGVKD. The CDR3 extends over 14 amino acids. This CDR3 reads CAISEGRANERLFF. DNA of the CDR3: TGTGCCATCAGTGAGGGCAGGGCCAATGAAAGACTGTTTTTT.

Details on this clonotype: Sequence at one end of the junction differs from germline and may be a read error. The rearrangement links TRBV6-2 or TRBV6-3 to TRBJ2-7; D is perhaps TRBD1 (6 bases). The length of the CDR3 is 14 residues. CDR1 is MNHEY, CDR2 SVGEGT, per germline. The CDR3 reads CASSFSQGLDEQCF. In DNA, the CDR3 is TGTGCCAGCAGTTTCTCACAGGGTCTCGACGAGCAGTGCTTC.

This clonotype was picked up many times. V is TRBV12-3 or TRBV12-4 and J is TRBJ1-1, with D possibly TRBD1 on 5 matching bases. The CDR3 extends over 11 amino acids. V was clipped by 9 bases and J by 7 bases, with 12 bases between them. The chain's CDR3 is CASYRGSEAFF. The CDR3 nucleotides read TGTGCCAGTTACCGGGGCAGTGAAGCTTTCTTT.

This sequence joins TRBV10-3 and TRBJ1-1, with unresolved D. Deletions cut 7 bases from V and 1 base from J, with 16 bases between. This CDR3 comprises 15 residues. Germline assignment: CDR1 ENHRY and CDR2 SYGVKD. The CDR3 DNA reads as TGTGCCATCAATTCACGATCTTGGGGGAACACTGAAGCTTTCTTT. This translates into CAINSRSWGNTEAFF.

The chain joins TRBV20-1 to TRBJ2-5; unclear D gene. CDR1 is DFQATT, CDR2 SNEGSKA, per germline (reference sequence). Deletions cut 6 bases from V and 7 bases from J, with 15 bases between. There are 12 residues in the CDR3. The CDR3 sequence: CSASSLGVTQYF. The CDR3 DNA follows: TGCAGTGCCAGCAGTTTAGGTGTGACCCAGTACTTC.

This clonotype was recorded once. The gene calls are TRBV19 and TRBJ2-7; TRBD2 matches 8 bases. The CDR3 sequence is 14 residues long. Trimming cost V 3 bases and J 5 bases; bases outside gene matches: 6. CDR1 is LNHDA and CDR2 is SQIVND in the germline V gene (reference sequence). CDR3 region: CASSIQRERDEQYF. Here the CDR3 DNA reads TGTGCCAGTAGTATTCAGCGGGAGAGGGACGAGCAGTACTTC. The complete variable domain, with remaining parts taken from reference TRBV19 and TRBJ2-7, reads DGGITQSPKYLFRKEGQNVTLSCEQNLNHDAMYWYRQDPGQGLRLIYYSQIVNDFQKGDIAEGYSVSREKKESFPLTVTSAQKNPTAFYLCASSIQRERDEQYFGPGTRLTVT.

This clonotype has at least ten counts. The rearrangement joins TRBV7-9 to TRBJ1-1; TRBD1 might be the D (5 bases). The CDR3 sequence is 12 residues long. Trimming pared 1 base from V and 10 bases from J, leaving 10 bases between. Germline V gene lookup returns CDR1 SEHNR and CDR2 FQNEAQ (reference sequence). In DNA, the CDR3 is TGTGCCAGCAGCTTAGACCGGGGCGGAGCTTTCTTT. This sequence encodes CASSLDRGGAFF.

Comments on this clonotype: This CDR3 is missing its conserved last phenylalanine or tryptophan, likely due to a read error. V usage is TRBV12-3 or TRBV12-4 and J usage is TRBJ1-6; tentatively, D is TRBD1 (6 bases). With 4 bases removed from V and 0 bases from J, the gap between germline ends came to 7 bases. This CDR3 region has 15 residues. The chain's CDR3 is CASSSQGSYNSPLHY. Written as DNA, the CDR3 is TGTGCCAGCAGTTCACAGGGCTCCTATAATTCACCCCTCCACTAT.

Concerning this clonotype itself: One junction end disagrees with the germline gene, perhaps due to a read error. The chain is built from TRBV2 and TRBJ2-7; 9 nucleotides agree with TRBD1. CDR3 size: 11 residues. The germline V gene encodes CDR1 SNHLY and CDR2 FYNNEI. The CDR3 loop is CASSDGGDRDF. In nucleotides, the CDR3 is TGTGCCAGCAGTGATGGCGGGGACAGGGACTTC.

For this clonotype: One junction end disagrees with the germline gene, perhaps due to a read error. The V and J genes are TRBV5-4 and TRBJ1-6, with a weak D call TRBD1 (6 bases). Germline CDR1 and CDR2: SGHNT and YYREEE (reference sequence). This CDR3 spans 17 amino acids. This chain's CDR3 is CASSQTGTGQTNSPLHF. The CDR3 nucleotides read TGCGCCAGCAGCCAAACCGGCACTGGACAGACTAATTCACCCCTCCACTTT.

Of note for this clonotype: This clone may be a read error of a much larger clone one base away. The chain recombines TRBV2 with TRBJ1-6; no clear D gene. The CDR3 sequence is 12 residues long. Germline CDR1 is SNHLY and CDR2 is FYNNEI. The CDR3 nucleotides read TGTGCCAGCCGTACAGTTAATCCACCCCTCCACTTT. Translation: CASRTVNPPLHF. Based on the CDR3 plus reference TRBV2 and TRBJ1-6, the full variable domain is EPEVTQTPSHQVTQMGQEVILRCVPISNHLYFYWYRQILGQKVEFLVSFYNNEISEKSEIFDDQFSVERPDGSNFTLKIRSTKLEDSAMYFCASRTVNPPLHFGNGTRLTVT.

This clonotype has a count of ten or more. The rearrangement joins TRBV5-8 to TRBJ1-6, with TRBD1 as a possible D gene (5 bases). Germline CDR1 SGHTS, CDR2 YDEGEE. The CDR3 covers 14 residues. V lost 1 base to trimming and J lost 7 bases, with 9 bases between them. CDR3 residues: CASSLLGENSPLHF. The CDR3 DNA follows: TGTGCCAGCAGCTTGCTAGGGGAAAATTCACCCCTCCACTTT.

This clonotype appeared a single time. A much larger clone differs by one base, so this may be a read error. V is TRBV6-4 and J is TRBJ1-1, with D perhaps matching TRBD1 (6 bases). Germline CDR1 is MRHNA and CDR2 is SNTAGT. The CDR3 runs to 15 residues. Trimming removed 8 bases from V and 0 bases from J, with 16 bases in between. The CDR3 reads CASATHRGMNTEAFF. The CDR3, as DNA: TGTGCCAGCGCAACCCATAGGGGGATGAACACTGAAGCTTTCTTT.

The V call is TRBV12-3 or TRBV12-4, the J call TRBJ1-4; D might be TRBD1 (6 bases). Between the trimmed V and J ends, which lost 9 bases and 5 bases, there was a span of 13 bases. CDR3 length: 13 residues. CDR3 bases: TGTGCCAGTGTAGGACAGCTGAATGAAAAACTGTTTTTT. Translated: CASVGQLNEKLFF.

For this clonotype: This may be a read error: a much more frequent sequence differs by one nucleotide. The rearrangement joins TRBV5-4 to TRBJ1-1; no clear D gene. The CDR3 extends over 11 amino acids. Germline-derived CDR1 and CDR2 are SGHNT and YYREEE (reference sequence). The CDR3 region is CASSLKVWLLF. Written as DNA, the CDR3 is TGTGCCAGCAGCTTGAAGGTGTGGTTGCTCTTT. Full variable domain (rest looked up from reference TRBV5-4 and TRBJ1-1): ETGVTQSPTHLIKTRGQQVTLRCSSQSGHNTVSWYQQALGQGPQFIFQYYREEENGRGNFPPRFSGLQFPNYSSELNVNALELDDSALYLCASSLKVWLLFGQGTRLTVV.